This TCR beta chain is from a study of blood T cell repertoires in COVID-19. This CDR3 has 15 amino acids. J gave up 8 bases and V 1 base, and 9 bases lay outside the gene matches. From germline, CDR1 is SNHLY and CDR2 FYNNEI. Methods used by the authors: The assay estimated nucleated cells by amplifying reference gene primers. TCRdb's table, derived via immunoSEQ multiplex PCR, lists solely in-frame clones and lacks some. The DNA was the basis for D and trimming; V, J and clone size are from that table. The sample records 300,000 to 400,000 clones, around 89% being singletons. The count of this clone is one.

The TCR was taken from a woman in her thirties with COVID-19, enrolled during active disease. The specimen was peripheral blood. The chain employs TRBV2 and TRBJ1-2; 8 nucleotides line up with TRBD1. The CDR3 spells CASSEGGRGRVGYTF. CDR3 DNA sequence: TGTGCCAGCAGTGAAGGCGGCAGGGGGCGCGTCGGCTACACCTTC.